The 2 T cell receptor beta chains below come from one sample, sequenced in a study of CD8 T cells in Susac syndrome. Random hexamers were used to reverse transcribe an amount of about 0.45 to 1 ug RNA. TCRdb reprocessed the immunoSEQ multiplex PCR reads with MiXCR, giving one entry per CDR3 protein. The sample lists 180,000 or so distinct CDR3 sequences, around 96% occurring once. The specimen sequenced was CD4+ T cells from PBMCs. The receptors stem from a human donor in good health.

The chain joins TRBV5-6 to TRBJ2-5, with D perhaps TRBD1 or TRBD2 (5 bases each). The V and J ends lost 1 base and 5 bases respectively, with 18 bases between them. Germline assignment: CDR1 SGHDT and CDR2 YYEEEE. There are 16 residues in the CDR3. CDR3 residues: CASSLKQAGVIETQYF. CDR3 DNA: TGTGCCAGCAGCTTGAAACAGGCGGGTGTGATCGAGACCCAGTACTTC.

This rearrangement joins TRBV25-1 to TRBJ1-6, with D hard to call. There are 14 residues in the CDR3. V was trimmed by 3 bases and J by 7 bases, leaving 10 bases between them. Per germline, CDR1 MGHDK and CDR2 SYGVNS. The CDR3 sequence is CASSDGRLNSPLHF. For the CDR3, the DNA is TGTGCCAGCAGTGACGGAAGGTTGAATTCACCCCTCCACTTT.